The 2 T cell receptor beta chains below all came from one sample that was sequenced in a study of T cell responses to AZD1222 COVID-19 vaccine. Method: immunoSEQ multiplex PCR; TCRdb's copy keeps in-frame clones and lacks some. The sample lists about 94,000 clones; nearly 90% were seen once. Here the sequenced sample was peripheral blood, taken on day 0 of AZD1222 vaccination. The receptor set was obtained from an adult in good health.

The genes are TRBV5-1 and TRBJ2-1; 9 nucleotides align to TRBD2. CDR1 is SGHRS and CDR2 is YFSETQ in the germline V gene. This CDR3 spans 15 amino acids. Trimming at V came to 5 bases and at J to 2 bases, leaving 5 bases not matched to a gene. CDR3 residues: CASSGGGVPYNEQFF. For the CDR3, the DNA is TGCGCCAGCAGTGGCGGGGGGGTCCCCTACAATGAGCAGTTCTTC.

The V and J genes are TRBV27 and TRBJ1-4, with 11 bases aligning to TRBD1. The CDR3 extends over 15 amino acids. From germline, CDR1 is MNHEY and CDR2 SMNVEV (reference sequence). V lost 6 bases and J lost 3; bases outside the gene matches: 3. CDR3 region: CASRDRGLANEKLFF. CDR3 DNA: TGTGCCAGCAGGGACAGGGGGCTAGCTAATGAAAAACTGTTTTTT. Full variable domain (outside the CDR3, taken from reference TRBV27 and TRBJ1-4): EAQVTQNPRYLITVTGKKLTVTCSQNMNHEYMSWYRQDPGLGLRQIYYSMNVEVTDKGDVPEGYKVSRKEKRNFPLILESPSPNQTSLYFCASRDRGLANEKLFFGSGTQLSVL.